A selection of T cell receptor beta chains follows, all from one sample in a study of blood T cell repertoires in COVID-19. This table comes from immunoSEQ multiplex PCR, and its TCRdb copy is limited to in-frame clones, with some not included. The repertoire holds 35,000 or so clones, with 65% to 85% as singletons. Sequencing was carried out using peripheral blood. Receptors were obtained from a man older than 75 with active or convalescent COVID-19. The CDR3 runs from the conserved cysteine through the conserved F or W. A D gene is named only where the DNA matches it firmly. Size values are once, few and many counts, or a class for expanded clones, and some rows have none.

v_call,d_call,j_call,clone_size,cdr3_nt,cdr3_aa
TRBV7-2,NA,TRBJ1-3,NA,TGTGCCAGCAGCTTTTCAGGAAACACCATATATTTT,CASSFSGNTIYF
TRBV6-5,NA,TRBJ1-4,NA,TGTGCCAGCAGTTTTCGACGGGAAAATGAAAAACTGTTTTTT,CASSFRRENEKLFF
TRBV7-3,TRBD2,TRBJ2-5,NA,TGTGCCAGCAGCTTAAACGGGAGGGCCGGGACCCAGTACTTC,CASSLNGRAGTQYF
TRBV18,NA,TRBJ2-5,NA,TGTGCCAGCTCACCAGGGGGCGCAGAGACCCAGTACTTC,CASSPGGAETQYF
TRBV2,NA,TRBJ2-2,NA,TGTGCCAGCAGTGAACTCGGGGTAGCGAACGGGGAGCTGTTTTTT,CASSELGVANGELFF
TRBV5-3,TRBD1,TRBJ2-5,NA,TGTGCCAGAAGGCCTCGACAGGGCGACCAATACCAAGAGACCCAGTACTTC,CARRPRQGDQYQETQYF
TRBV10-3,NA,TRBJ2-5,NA,TGTGCCATCAGTAAACCAGGGGCCGAGACCCAGTACTTC,CAISKPGAETQYF
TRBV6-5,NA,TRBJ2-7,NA,TGTGCCAGCAACCTAGGTCCCCTCCCCGGTAGCGAGCAGTACTTC,CASNLGPLPGSEQYF
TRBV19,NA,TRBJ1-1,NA,TGTGCCAGTAGTATAGAGTGGGGGGACACTGAAGCTTTCTTT,CASSIEWGDTEAFF
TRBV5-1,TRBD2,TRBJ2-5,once,TGCGCCAGCAGCTGGACTAGCGAGAAGGAGACCCAGTACTTC,CASSWTSEKETQYF
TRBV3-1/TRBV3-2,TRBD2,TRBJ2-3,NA,TGTGCCAGCAGACCTAGGACTAGCGGTAGCACAGATACGCAGTATTTT,CASRPRTSGSTDTQYF
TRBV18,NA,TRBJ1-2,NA,TGTGCCAGCTCGGGAGGACCGTTGGAGGGCTACACCTTC,CASSGGPLEGYTF
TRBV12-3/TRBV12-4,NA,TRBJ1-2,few,TGTGCCAGCAGGGCGGGGGGAGGCGGCTACACCTTC,CASRAGGGGYTF
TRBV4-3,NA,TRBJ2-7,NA,TGCGCCAGCAGCCCCGGGACACACACCTACGAGCAGTACTTC,CASSPGTHTYEQYF
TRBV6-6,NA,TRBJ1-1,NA,TGTGCCAGCAGCAGACTGGTTAACACTGAAGCTTTCTTT,CASSRLVNTEAFF
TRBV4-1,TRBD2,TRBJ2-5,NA,TGCGCCAGCAGCCCCAAGCGACTAGCGGGAGAAGAGACCCAGTACTTC,CASSPKRLAGEETQYF
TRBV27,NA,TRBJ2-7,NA,NA,CASSSSTSGSREQYF
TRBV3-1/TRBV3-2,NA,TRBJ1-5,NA,TGTGCCAGCAGCCAAAGGCACCTGTCTGAGGGTCAGCCCCAGCATTTT,CASSQRHLSEGQPQHF
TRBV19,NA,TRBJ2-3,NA,TGTGCCAGTAGTAGGGGCGGCTCAAGCACAGATACGCAGTATTTT,CASSRGGSSTDTQYF
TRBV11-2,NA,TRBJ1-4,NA,TGTGCCAGCAGCTTTCTCCGGACTAATGAAAAACTGTTTTTT,CASSFLRTNEKLFF
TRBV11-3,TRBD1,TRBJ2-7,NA,TGTGCCAGCAGCCCCCGGGACAGAGAGACTTACGAGCAGTACTTC,CASSPRDRETYEQYF
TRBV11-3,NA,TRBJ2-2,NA,TGTGCCAGCAGCGGGGGGAGTGTACGGGGCACCGGGGAGCTGTTTTTT,CASSGGSVRGTGELFF
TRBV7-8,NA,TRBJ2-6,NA,TGTGCCAGCAGCTTAGCGTCGGGGACTGGGGCCAACGTCCTGACTTTC,CASSLASGTGANVLTF
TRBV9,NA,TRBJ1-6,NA,TGTGCCAGCAGCGGGACTGCCAATTATAGGAATTCACCCCTCCACTTT,CASSGTANYRNSPLHF
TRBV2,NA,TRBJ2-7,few,TGTGCCAGCAGTGATAGTCGGGTTCTGTACTTC,CASSDSRVLYF
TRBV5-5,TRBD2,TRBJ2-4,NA,TGTGCCAGCAGCGGTGGACTAGCAGGCCAAAACATTCAGTACTTC,CASSGGLAGQNIQYF
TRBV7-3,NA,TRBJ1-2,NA,TGTGCCAGCAGCTTAGATAGAGGGGGTGGCTACACCTTC,CASSLDRGGGYTF
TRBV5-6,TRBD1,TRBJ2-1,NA,TGTGCCAGCAGCTTGGACTTGTGGCAAGGGGGCAACAATGAGCAGTTCTTC,CASSLDLWQGGNNEQFF
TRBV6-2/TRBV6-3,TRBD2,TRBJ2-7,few,TGTGCCAGCAGCCAAAGGACTAGCGGGTGGAAACAGTACTTC,CASSQRTSGWKQYF
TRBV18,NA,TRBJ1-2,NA,TGTGCCAGCTCACTCGACATCACCACGATCTCTGGCTACACCTTC,CASSLDITTISGYTF
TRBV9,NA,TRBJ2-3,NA,TGTGCCAGCAGCCCGGGGGCTAGCGGCCTCCCGGGTACGCAGTATTTT,CASSPGASGLPGTQYF
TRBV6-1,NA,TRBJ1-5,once,TGTGCCAGCAGTGAAGAATTCTACAGGGCCGGCAATCAGCCCCAGCATTTT,CASSEEFYRAGNQPQHF
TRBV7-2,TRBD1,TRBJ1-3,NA,TGTGCCAGCAGCCGGGACAGGGCTTCGAACACCATATATTTT,CASSRDRASNTIYF
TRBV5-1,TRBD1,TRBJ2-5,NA,TGCGCCAGCAGCTTGGGACCGGGACAGGGAGAGACCCAGTACTTC,CASSLGPGQGETQYF
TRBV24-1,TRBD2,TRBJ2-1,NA,TGTGCCACCAGTGATCAGAGCGGGAGTTCCTACAATGAGCAGTTCTTC,CATSDQSGSSYNEQFF
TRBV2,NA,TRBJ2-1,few,TGTGCCAGCAGTGAAGGAGGCACGATGGACAATGAGCAGTTCTTC,CASSEGGTMDNEQFF
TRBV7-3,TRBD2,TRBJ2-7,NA,TGTGCCAGCAGCTCAGGACTAGCGGGAGTAAACGAGCAGTACTTC,CASSSGLAGVNEQYF
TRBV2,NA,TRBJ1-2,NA,TGTGCCAGCAGTGGATGGGGGCGCGAAAGAGGCTACACCTTC,CASSGWGRERGYTF
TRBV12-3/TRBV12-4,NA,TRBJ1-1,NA,TGTGCCAGCAGTATCATGAACACTGAAGCTTTCTTT,CASSIMNTEAFF
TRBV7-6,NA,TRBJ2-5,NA,TGTGCCAGCAGCTTAAATACGGGACAAGAGACCCAGTACTTC,CASSLNTGQETQYF
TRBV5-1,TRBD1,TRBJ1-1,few,TGCGCCAGCAGCTCGGGACAGCCGAACACTGAAGCTTTCTTT,CASSSGQPNTEAFF
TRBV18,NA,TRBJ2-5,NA,TGTGCCAGCTCACCTGCCGTCCACAGCCAAGAGACCCAGTACTTC,CASSPAVHSQETQYF
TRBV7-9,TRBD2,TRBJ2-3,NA,TGTGCCAGCAGCCGAGCGGGGGAGCCAGATACGCAGTATTTT,CASSRAGEPDTQYF
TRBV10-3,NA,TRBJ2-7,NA,TGTGCCATCAGTCGACAGGAATTCTACGAGCAGTACTTC,CAISRQEFYEQYF
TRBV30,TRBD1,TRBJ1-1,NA,TGTGCCTGGACAAAGGGGGCCGGGGCTTTCTTT,CAWTKGAGAFF
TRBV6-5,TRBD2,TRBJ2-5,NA,TGTGCCAGCAGGACTAGCGGGAGTCGGGAGACCCAGTACTTC,CASRTSGSRETQYF
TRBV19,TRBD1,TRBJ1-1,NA,TGTGCCAGTAGTATAGTCGGGACAGGAGTGAACACTGAAGCTTTCTTT,CASSIVGTGVNTEAFF
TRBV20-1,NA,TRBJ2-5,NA,TGCAGTGCTTCCTGGGAGGAGACCCAGTACTTC,CSASWEETQYF
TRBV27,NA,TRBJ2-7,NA,TGTGCCAGCAGTTTAATCCCGGGATCCTACGAGCAGTACTTC,CASSLIPGSYEQYF
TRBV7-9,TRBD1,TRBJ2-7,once,TGTGCCAGCACCCAGCACCAGGGACAGGGTAGGTCCTACGAGCAGTACTTC,CASTQHQGQGRSYEQYF
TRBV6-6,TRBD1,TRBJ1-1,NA,TGTGCCAGCAGGTGGGACAGAGACACTGAAGCTTTCTTT,CASRWDRDTEAFF
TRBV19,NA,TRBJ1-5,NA,TGTGCCAGTAGTTCGGCAGGCTTTAATCAGCCCCAGCATTTT,CASSSAGFNQPQHF
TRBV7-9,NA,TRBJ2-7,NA,TGTGCCAGCAGCCAGGCATACAGGGCCGAGCAGTACTTC,CASSQAYRAEQYF
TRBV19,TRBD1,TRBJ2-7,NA,TGTGCCAGTGGATCCGTAGGACAGGGATTATACGAGCAGTACTTC,CASGSVGQGLYEQYF
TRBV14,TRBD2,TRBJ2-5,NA,TGTGCCAGCAGCCGGGCTAGCGGGAGTTATGAGACCCAGTACTTC,CASSRASGSYETQYF
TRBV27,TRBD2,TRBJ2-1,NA,TGTGCCAGCACAACGGCGGGGGGCCAATACAATGAGCAGTTCTTC,CASTTAGGQYNEQFF
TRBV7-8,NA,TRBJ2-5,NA,TGTGCCAGCAGCTCAGTGACAGCACAAGAGACCCAGTACTTC,CASSSVTAQETQYF